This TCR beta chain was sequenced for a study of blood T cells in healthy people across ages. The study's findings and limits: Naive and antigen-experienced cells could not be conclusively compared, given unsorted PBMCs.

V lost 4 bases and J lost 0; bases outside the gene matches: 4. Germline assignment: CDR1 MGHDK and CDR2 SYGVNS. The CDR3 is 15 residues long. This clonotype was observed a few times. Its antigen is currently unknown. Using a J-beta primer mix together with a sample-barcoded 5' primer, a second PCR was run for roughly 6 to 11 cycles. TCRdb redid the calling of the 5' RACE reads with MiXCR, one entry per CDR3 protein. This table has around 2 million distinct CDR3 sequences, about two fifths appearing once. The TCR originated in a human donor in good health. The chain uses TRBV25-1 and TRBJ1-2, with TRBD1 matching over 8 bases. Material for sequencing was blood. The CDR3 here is CASSGWTGPNYGYTF. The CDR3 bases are TGTGCCAGCAGTGGGTGGACAGGGCCTAACTATGGCTACACCTTC.